This T cell receptor beta chain stems from a study of T cell clones after liver transplantation. Trimming removed 2 bases from V and 2 bases from J, with 15 bases in between. This CDR3 has 16 residues. Germline CDR1 SNHLY, CDR2 FYNNEI. The repertoire was sequenced with immunoSEQ multiplex PCR; TCRdb's copy has only in-frame clones and lacks some. The sample consists of 25,000 to 35,000 clones, around 94% of them appearing once. Sequenced material: CD8+ T cells from blood, taken 12 months after liver transplant. The sequence was collected from a human patient who received a liver transplant. Some T cells may originate from the graft donor. The gene calls are TRBV2 and TRBJ1-2; D is unclear. The CDR3 DNA follows: TGTGCCAGCAGTGAAAGGCTGCGACAAGGGAACTATGGCTACACCTTC. Protein: CASSERLRQGNYGYTF.